The 28 T cell receptor beta chains given below trace back to one sample, sequenced in a study of molecular identifiers for immune sequencing clone quantification. TCRdb re-called the PCR reads through MiXCR, storing one row per CDR3 protein. The data hold 550,000 to 750,000 distinct CDR3 sequences, with just under 20% observed a single time. Source material: naive CD8+ T cells from blood, with Jurkat cell RNA spiked in. Subset indicated: FACS-sorted CD8+CD4-CCR7+CD45RA+ naive T cells. These receptors were collected from a human donor in good health. Some libraries in this study had Jurkat cell RNA spiked in.

With regard to this clonotype: It may be a read error: a sequence one base away is much more abundant. V and J are TRBV7-9 and TRBJ1-1, with 7 bases identical to TRBD1. CDR3 length equals 14 residues. Germline-derived CDR1 and CDR2 are SEHNR and FQNEAQ (reference sequence). V lost 5 bases and J lost 4; bases outside the gene matches: 7. In nucleotides, the CDR3 is TGTGCCAGCAGCCCAGGGGGGGGGACCACTGAAGCTTTCTTT. Its translation is CASSPGGGTTEAFF.

The chain links TRBV20-1 to TRBJ1-4; 8 bases fit TRBD1. The CDR3 has 16 amino acids. CDR1 DFQATT and CDR2 SNEGSKA come from the germline V gene (reference sequence). With 0 bases clipped from V and 4 bases from J, the junction kept 7 bases outside the gene matches. The CDR3 reads CSARDLGQAFNEKLFF. As DNA, the CDR3 is TGCAGTGCTAGAGATCTGGGACAGGCTTTTAATGAAAAACTGTTTTTT.

This clonotype was found a few times. The rearrangement joins TRBV7-9 to TRBJ2-2; D uncertain. Trimming removed 4 bases at V and 6 bases at J, with 9 bases between. There are 13 residues in the CDR3. Germline lookup yields CDR1 SEHNR and CDR2 FQNEAQ (reference sequence). CDR3 sequence (DNA): TGTGCCAGCAGCTGGATTTGGGCCGGGGAGCTGTTTTTT. Translation: CASSWIWAGELFF.

This clonotype was seen a single time. A much larger clone differs from this one at a single base, so this may be a read error. The chain is built from TRBV24-1 and TRBJ2-1; no clear D gene. CDR3 length: 13 residues. The germline V gene encodes CDR1 KGHDR and CDR2 SFDVKD. The CDR3 protein is CATSGLRYNEQLF. The CDR3 bases are TGTGCCACCAGTGGTCTACGCTACAATGAGCAGCTCTTC.

The V gene is TRBV11-3, the J gene TRBJ1-1; tentative D call: TRBD1 (5 bases). The V and J ends lost 0 bases and 5 bases respectively, with 16 bases between them. Germline CDR1 and CDR2: SGHNT and YENEEA. The CDR3 consists of 16 residues. The chain's CDR3 is CASSLDSSGEATEAFF. The CDR3 region has the DNA TGTGCCAGCAGCTTAGACTCCTCGGGGGAGGCAACTGAAGCTTTCTTT.

At least ten counts were recorded for this clonotype. The gene calls are TRBV19 and TRBJ2-1; D is uncertain. Germline CDR1 LNHDA, CDR2 SQIVND (reference sequence). CDR3 length equals 12 residues. Trimming took off 7 bases at V and 9 bases at J, with 13 bases between the two ends. CDR3: CASIATDGEQFF. CDR3 nucleotides: TGTGCCAGTATTGCAACAGACGGTGAGCAGTTCTTC.

Comment on this clonotype: The junction shows a germline mismatch at one end, possibly a read error. The chain joins TRBV5-6 to TRBJ1-1; D is perhaps TRBD1 (5 bases). Germline V lookup: CDR1 SGHDT, CDR2 YYEEEE. This CDR3 spans 14 amino acids. The CDR3: CASSLGGRGTEALF. The CDR3 nucleotides read TGTGCCAGCAGTCTCGGTGGGAGGGGAACTGAAGCTCTCTTT.

Many counts were recorded for this clonotype. The rearrangement uses TRBV11-2 and TRBJ1-2, with 7 bases that match TRBD1. The CDR3 spans 17 residues. J lost 6 bases, V lost 6 bases, and 19 bases had no gene match. Germline V lookup: CDR1 SGHAT, CDR2 FQNNGV. The CDR3 nucleotides read TGTGCCAGCAGTCCCGGGCACCTGGAGGGGGCGAAGGATGGCTACACCTTC. Its protein product is CASSPGHLEGAKDGYTF.

Turning to this clonotype: A much larger clone is a single base away; this may be a read error. The chain uses TRBV6-2 or TRBV6-3 and TRBJ1-1, with D uncertain. This CDR3 spans 13 amino acids. Germline loops: CDR1 MNHEY, CDR2 SVGEGT. Written as DNA, the CDR3 is TGTGTCAGCAGTTACGTCAAGAACACTGAAGCTTTCTTT. Protein: CVSSYVKNTEAFF.

This clonotype was seen many times. The chain couples TRBV20-1 to TRBJ2-5, with 7 bases aligning to TRBD1. Germline assignment: CDR1 DFQATT and CDR2 SNEGSKA (reference sequence). The V gene end was trimmed by 0 bases and the J gene end by 0 bases; junction bases not matched to a gene: 7. This CDR3 contains 16 residues. CDR3 amino acids: CSARDLDRAYQETQYF. CDR3 DNA: TGCAGTGCTAGAGATCTTGACAGGGCGTACCAAGAGACCCAGTACTTC.

This clonotype was counted ten times or more. The genes are TRBV5-1 and TRBJ2-7, with 8 bases that match TRBD1. With V trimmed by 3 bases and J by 2 bases, 4 bases remained unmatched. The CDR3 extends over 14 amino acids. Germline V lookup: CDR1 SGHRS, CDR2 YFSETQ. The CDR3 DNA follows: TGCGCCAGCAGCTCGGACAGGGACCCCTACGAGCAGTACTTC. Encoded protein: CASSSDRDPYEQYF.

This clonotype was seen a few times. A much larger clone differs by one base, so this may be a read error. This chain joins TRBV9 and TRBJ1-1; perhaps TRBD1 as D (5 bases). The V gene lost 2 bases and the J gene lost 0 bases, with 11 bases spanning the gap. Looked up from germline, CDR1 is SGDLS and CDR2 is YYNGEE. The CDR3 has 15 amino acids. CDR3 residues: CASSVWGSMNTEAFF. The CDR3 DNA reads as TGTGCCAGCAGCGTTTGGGGCAGCATGAACACTGAAGCTTTCTTT.

Concerning this clonotype itself: A read error is possible here, since a much larger clone lies one base away. The rearrangement links TRBV12-3 or TRBV12-4 to TRBJ2-2, with TRBD1 matching over 10 bases. CDR3 length equals 16 residues. CDR3 protein: CASGSPRDRGTGELVF. Written as DNA, the CDR3 is TGTGCCAGCGGATCCCCTAGGGACAGGGGCACCGGGGAGCTGGTTTTT.

This clonotype was detected many times. J is TRBJ2-3 and V is TRBV2; 10 positions agree with TRBD2. CDR3 length: 15 amino acids. Trimming at V came to 6 bases and at J to 0 bases, leaving 3 bases not matched to a gene. Germline CDR1 reads SNHLY; CDR2 reads FYNNEI. The CDR3 coding sequence is TGTGCCAGCAGAGGGACTAGCGATAGCACAGATACGCAGTATTTT. It is translated as CASRGTSDSTDTQYF.

Ten or more counts support this clonotype. The CDR3 loop reads CASRNHRDQPTDTQYF. As DNA, the CDR3 is TGTGCCAGCAGGAATCACAGGGATCAACCCACAGATACGCAGTATTTT. The chain employs TRBV28 and TRBJ2-3; possibly TRBD1 for D (6 bases). V lost 6 bases, J lost 2 bases, and 18 bases lay in between. From germline, CDR1 is MDHEN and CDR2 SYDVKM. The length of the CDR3 is 16 residues.

This clonotype came up many times. This chain uses TRBV28 with TRBJ2-7; the D gene is possibly TRBD2 (5 bases). Germline-derived CDR1 and CDR2 are MDHEN and SYDVKM. Trimming cost V 6 bases and J 6 bases, with 12 bases left between them. The CDR3 covers 12 residues. The CDR3 nucleotides are TGTGCCAGCAGGCCGGGGTCACTCGAGCAGTACTTC. Protein product: CASRPGSLEQYF.

Only a few counts were recorded for this clonotype. The chain combines TRBV13 with TRBJ2-1; a weak D match, TRBD2 (5 bases). CDR3 length: 11 amino acids. The V end lost 5 bases, the J end lost 10 bases, and 9 bases lay between the germline ends. Per germline, CDR1 PRHDT and CDR2 FYEKMQ (reference sequence). The CDR3 DNA is TGTGCCAGCAGCCCACAGCGGGAGCAGTTCTTC. Residues: CASSPQREQFF.

This chain connects TRBV6-5 to TRBJ2-2, with TRBD2 as a possible D gene (6 bases). Germline CDR1 MNHEY, CDR2 SVGAGI. This CDR3 contains 14 residues. V shed 7 bases and J shed 3 bases, with 12 bases lying between them. CDR3 bases: TGTGCCAGCAACGAAGGCGGGGACACCGGGGAGCTGTTTTTT. Translated: CASNEGGDTGELFF.

This clonotype showed up many times. The chain is built from TRBV12-3 or TRBV12-4 and TRBJ2-7; TRBD2 might be the D (7 bases). The CDR3 length is 15 residues. Trimming pared 3 bases from V and 6 bases from J, leaving 18 bases between. The CDR3 spells CASSLTRGATSEQYF. The CDR3 DNA is TGTGCCAGCAGTTTGACTCGGGGGGCCACGTCCGAGCAGTACTTC.

In its sample, this clonotype was seen many times. The V and J genes are TRBV4-3 and TRBJ2-7; D is unresolved. V shed 1 base and J shed 0 bases, with 7 bases lying between them. Germline loops: CDR1 LGHNA, CDR2 YSLEER. CDR3 length equals 14 residues. CDR3 nucleotide sequence: TGCGCCAGCAGCCAAGGTCACATCTCCTACGAGCAGTACTTC. Residues: CASSQGHISYEQYF.

This clonotype was seen repeatedly, ten times or more. This rearrangement joins TRBV20-1 to TRBJ2-5; possibly TRBD1 for D (6 bases). Germline assignment: CDR1 DFQATT and CDR2 SNEGSKA (reference sequence). CDR3 length: 11 residues. The V end was cut by 3 bases, the J end by 14 bases, with 16 bases between. CDR3 in DNA: TGCAGTGCTAGGGATTCGGGACACTTTTACTTC. Its protein is CSARDSGHFYF.

This clonotype was seen many times. This rearrangement joins TRBV6-2 or TRBV6-3 to TRBJ2-3; TRBD2 aligns across 12 bases. J gave up 6 bases and V 0 bases, and 7 bases lay outside the gene matches. The germline CDR1 and CDR2 sequences are MNHEY and SVGEGT. This CDR3 region has 17 residues. CDR3 residues: CASSYSTSGSIWDTQYF. CDR3 coding DNA: TGTGCCAGCAGTTACTCGACTAGCGGGAGTATATGGGATACGCAGTATTTT.

This clonotype turned up a few times. The CDR3 DNA reads TGTGCCAGCAGCCCAGAGAGGAACACTGAAGCTTTCTTT. As protein: CASSPERNTEAFF. This rearrangement joins TRBV12-3 or TRBV12-4 to TRBJ1-1; no reliable D call. The CDR3 length is 13 residues. V was cut by 6 bases and J by 1 base, with 9 bases left in between.

In this sample, this clonotype turned up many times. The chain joins TRBV4-3 to TRBJ2-3; D is unresolved. The CDR3 has 14 residues. Germline CDR1 reads LGHNA; CDR2 reads YSLEER. Trimming cost V 1 base and J 6 bases, with 11 bases left between them. CDR3 sequence (DNA): TGCGCCAGCAGCCAAGGCACAACCGGGGATACGCAGTATTTT. Translation gives CASSQGTTGDTQYF.

In this sample, this clonotype turned up once. Its ends do not fully match the called genes, so a read error is possible. CDR3 coding DNA: TGTGCCGGCAGTTTATTCGGGGGGCCGACAGATACGCAGTATTTT. It specifies CAGSLFGGPTDTQYF. The rearrangement joins TRBV27 to TRBJ2-3, with D tentatively TRBD2 (7 bases). The CDR3 length is 15 residues. CDR1 and CDR2 (germline): MNHEY, SMNVEV (reference sequence).

The rearrangement joins TRBV12-3 or TRBV12-4 to TRBJ2-3; tentatively, D is TRBD2 (5 bases). Trimming removed 4 bases at V and 2 bases at J, with 10 bases between. The CDR3 runs 14 residues. CDR3 in DNA: TGTGCCAGCAGTTCCCGTAGCGACACAGATACGCAGTATTTT. Its protein is CASSSRSDTDTQYF.

This clonotype was detected only a few times. V is TRBV10-3 and J is TRBJ1-1; D is possibly TRBD1 (5 bases). This CDR3 is 14 amino acids long. The V gene lost 3 bases and the J gene lost 4 bases, with 12 bases spanning the gap. Germline V gene data show CDR1 as ENHRY and CDR2 as SYGVKD. The CDR3 here is CAISEWGSSTEAFF. The CDR3, as DNA: TGTGCCATCAGTGAATGGGGGTCCTCCACTGAAGCTTTCTTT.

This clonotype was picked up many times. V is TRBV9 and J is TRBJ2-2, with 8 bases that match TRBD2. Germline V CDR1 and CDR2: SGDLS, YYNGEE. V gave up 0 bases and J gave up 5 bases; unmatched junction bases: 12. The CDR3 spans 18 residues. CDR3: CASSVEGSGRARTGELFF. CDR3 sequence (DNA): TGTGCCAGCAGCGTAGAGGGGAGCGGGAGAGCGAGAACCGGGGAGCTGTTTTTT.